This T cell receptor (beta chain) was sequenced in a study of human CD8 memory T cell subsets. Findings and caveats of the study: Few clonotypes were shared between stem-like memory and precursor exhausted T cells. From the Chao1 estimates, stem-like memory T cells appeared to be more diverse than precursor exhausted T cells.

UMI-labeled 5' RACE generated the TCR beta libraries. After re-calling the 5' RACE reads, TCRdb lists one entry per CDR3 protein, DNA absent. This sample's table has about 4,300 distinct CDR3 sequences. It was by negative magnetic separation that total CD8+ T cells were enriched. Note on this clonotype: Its target is unknown.

The CDR3 is made up of 18 amino acids. The germline gives CDR1 SGHRS, CDR2 YFSETQ. Sequenced: CD8+ T cells from PBMCs. The TCR comes from a human donor in good health. V and J are TRBV5-1 and TRBJ2-4; the TRBD1 assignment by TCRdb is unverifiable without DNA. The CDR3 sequence is CASSFPGPNRTPKNIQYF.